This T cell receptor (beta chain) was sequenced in a study of blood T cell repertoires in COVID-19. Study context: COVID-19 samples, acute and convalescent, were from the United States, Italy and Spain. Sources were T cells, B-cell-depleted T cells, or PBMCs; the material itself was cDNA or gDNA.

Germline V CDR1 and CDR2: SGHTA, FQGNSA. There are 15 residues in the CDR3. With 2 bases clipped from V and 6 bases from J, the junction kept 8 bases outside the gene matches. Authors' processing steps: Amplifying reference gene primers gave estimates of nucleated cell counts. TCRdb's table, derived via immunoSEQ multiplex PCR, lists solely in-frame clones and lacks some. The D gene and trimming were derived from the DNA, and the V and J assignments and clone size from that table. Among 93,000 or so clones, about 90% were seen once, and the ten largest hold under 4%. The sample taken for sequencing was peripheral blood. The gene calls are TRBV7-2 and TRBJ2-3, with 7 bases matching TRBD2. The receptor was derived from a man aged 50 to 60 in a cohort sampled during active COVID-19. CDR3 nucleotides: TGTGCCAGCAGCTTAATGCCCAGCGGGGTGGATACGCAGTATTTT. This sequence encodes CASSLMPSGVDTQYF. Complete variable domain (other parts from reference TRBV7-2 and TRBJ2-3): GAGVSQSPSNKVTEKGKDVELRCDPISGHTALYWYRQSLGQGLEFLIYFQGNSAPDKSGLPSDRFSAERTGGSVSTLTIQRTQQEDSAVYLCASSLMPSGVDTQYFGPGTRLTVL.